Below, 18 T cell receptor beta chains from the same sample are listed, as sequenced in a study of blood T cell repertoires in COVID-19. Assay: immunoSEQ multiplex PCR; the TCRdb copy retains only in-frame clones and omits some. The repertoire holds approximately 140,000 clones, 84% seen once, with under 1.5% in the top ten. Source material: peripheral blood. The receptors come from a man aged 55 to 69 with acute or convalescent COVID-19.

V gene TRBV18 combines with J gene TRBJ1-5; 7 bases map to TRBD1. Germline V gives CDR1 KGHSH, CDR2 LQKENI. The length of the CDR3 is 15 residues. The V segment lost 6 bases and the J segment 0 bases; nucleotides outside the gene matches: 5. The CDR3 sequence is CASSQGGYSNQPQHF. CDR3 in DNA: TGTGCCAGCTCCCAGGGGGGATATAGCAATCAGCCCCAGCATTTT.

The chain has TRBV9 and TRBJ2-2; the match to TRBD2 covers 7 bases. Germline CDR1 reads SGDLS; CDR2 reads YYNGEE. The CDR3 covers 15 residues. Trimming removed 2 bases from V and 6 bases from J; junction bases left unmatched: 7. CDR3 in amino acids: CASSVGLDEAGELFF. Written as DNA, the CDR3 is TGTGCCAGCAGCGTCGGACTAGATGAGGCCGGGGAGCTGTTTTTT.

This chain joins TRBV3-1 (or the pseudogene TRBV3-2) and TRBJ2-5, with 8 bases that match TRBD2. Germline V lookup: CDR1 LGHDT, CDR2 YNNKEL (reference sequence). Unmatched junction bases numbered 10, after V lost 5 bases and J lost 5 bases. CDR3 length: 15 residues. This CDR3 reads CASSSRGAGAETQYF. The CDR3 region has the DNA TGTGCCAGCAGCAGCCGGGGAGCGGGGGCGGAGACCCAGTACTTC.

The rearrangement joins TRBV5-1 to TRBJ1-2; D not certain. V was clipped by 4 bases and J by 5 bases, with 18 bases between them. CDR1 and CDR2 (germline): SGHRS, YFSETQ. CDR3 length: 15 residues. The CDR3 here is CASSLSEGGIYGYTF. DNA for the CDR3: TGCGCCAGCAGCCTCTCGGAAGGCGGAATATATGGCTACACCTTC.

V is TRBV18 and J is TRBJ2-1; D possibly corresponds to TRBD2 (6 bases). From germline, CDR1 is KGHSH and CDR2 LQKENI. This CDR3 spans 14 amino acids. The germline V and J ends were trimmed by 0 bases and 9 bases, with 12 bases remaining between them. This CDR3 reads CASSPPVGGSEQFF. Written as DNA, the CDR3 is TGTGCCAGCTCACCACCGGTCGGGGGTAGTGAGCAGTTCTTC.

The V gene is TRBV9, the J gene TRBJ1-4, with TRBD1 matching over 8 bases. Germline V gene lookup returns CDR1 SGDLS and CDR2 YYNGEE. The CDR3 has 15 amino acids. J gave up 7 bases and V 0 bases, and 5 bases lay outside the gene matches. Here the CDR3 DNA reads TGTGCCAGCAGCGTAGACCAGGGGACAGGTGAAAAACTGTTTTTT. The encoded protein is CASSVDQGTGEKLFF.

The chain uses TRBV19 and TRBJ2-3; 9 bases match TRBD1. The germline V gene encodes CDR1 LNHDA and CDR2 SQIVND (reference sequence). The junction had 6 bases not matched to a gene; V was cut back by 2 bases and J by 3 bases. The CDR3 covers 16 residues. The CDR3 spells CASSITGTGKTDTQYF. The CDR3 DNA reads as TGTGCCAGTAGTATAACCGGGACAGGGAAGACAGATACGCAGTATTTT.

The rearrangement links TRBV28 to TRBJ2-7, with a weak D call TRBD2 (5 bases). CDR1 and CDR2 (germline): MDHEN, SYDVKM. This CDR3 spans 15 amino acids. With 4 bases removed from V and 3 bases from J, the gap between germline ends came to 16 bases. CDR3 coding DNA: TGTGCCAGCAGTTCAAGGACTCCGGTAAACTACGAGCAGTACTTC. Protein: CASSSRTPVNYEQYF.

This clone occurred once. The V and J genes are TRBV5-6 and TRBJ1-4, with D perhaps TRBD1 (5 bases). The V gene lost 1 base and the J gene lost 7 bases, with 14 bases spanning the gap. The germline CDR1 and CDR2 sequences are SGHDT and YYEEEE. The CDR3 consists of 15 residues. DNA of the CDR3: TGTGCCAGCAGCTTGACAGGCTCCCTGGGTGAAAAACTGTTTTTT. Protein sequence: CASSLTGSLGEKLFF.

The gene calls are TRBV3-1 (or the pseudogene TRBV3-2) and TRBJ2-7; TRBD1 might be the D (7 bases). CDR1 LGHDT and CDR2 YNNKEL come from the germline V gene (reference sequence). The CDR3 covers 17 residues. With 0 bases removed from V and 6 bases from J, the gap between germline ends came to 21 bases. The CDR3 loop reads CASSQERLGGQVGEQYF. In nucleotides, the CDR3 is TGTGCCAGCAGCCAAGAACGCTTGGGAGGACAGGTTGGCGAGCAGTACTTC.

This clone was observed a single time. The chain employs TRBV7-8 and TRBJ1-5; 10 nucleotides align to TRBD1. The length of the CDR3 is 17 residues. The V segment lost 3 bases and the J segment 7 bases; nucleotides outside the gene matches: 12. The germline V gene has CDR1 SGHVS and CDR2 FQNEAQ. The CDR3 spells CASSLLTGGFTGQPQHF. The CDR3 DNA sequence: TGTGCCAGCAGCTTGCTGACAGGGGGCTTTACAGGCCAGCCCCAGCATTTT.

The genes are TRBV2 and TRBJ1-2; D unresolved. The germline V gene has CDR1 SNHLY and CDR2 FYNNEI. The CDR3 contains 15 residues. Trimming removed 6 bases from V and 4 bases from J, with 18 bases in between. This CDR3 is CASRPTVKETYGYTF. DNA for the CDR3: TGTGCCAGCAGACCAACAGTTAAAGAAACCTATGGCTACACCTTC.

In this sample, this clone turned up once. V gene TRBV10-1 combines with J gene TRBJ2-1; the match to TRBD2 covers 7 bases. CDR1 and CDR2 (germline): WNHNN, SYGVQD (reference sequence). Trimming cost V 2 bases and J 7 bases; bases outside gene matches: 11. The CDR3 spans 16 residues. The chain's CDR3 is CASSEAGGGPKNEQFF. The CDR3 coding sequence is TGCGCCAGCAGTGAGGCCGGGGGAGGGCCAAAGAATGAGCAGTTCTTC.

The rearrangement uses TRBV7-3 and TRBJ1-1, with a weak D call TRBD1 (5 bases). The CDR3 extends over 14 amino acids. The V gene's germline CDR1 is SGHTA and CDR2 FQGTGA. Trimming removed 0 bases at V and 12 bases at J, with 17 bases between. The CDR3 loop is CASSLTLTDSVTFF. The CDR3 DNA is TGTGCCAGCAGCTTAACTTTGACAGACAGTGTAACTTTCTTT.

J is TRBJ2-2 and V is TRBV28; weak D call: TRBD1 (6 bases). Looked up from germline, CDR1 is MDHEN and CDR2 is SYDVKM. The CDR3 spans 15 residues. The V end was cut by 6 bases, the J end by 4 bases, with 15 bases between. In nucleotides, the CDR3 is TGTGCCAGCAGGTACCGGGACATAGTCACCGGGGAGCTGTTTTTT. It specifies CASRYRDIVTGELFF.

This clone is a singleton in its sample. This chain uses TRBV20-1 with TRBJ1-1; D remains unclear. CDR1 DFQATT and CDR2 SNEGSKA come from the germline V gene (reference sequence). Trimming shortened V by 3 bases and J by 1 base, and 9 bases separated the two germline ends. This CDR3 is built from 13 residues. The CDR3 sequence: CSASFAENTEAFF. CDR3 bases: TGCAGTGCTAGTTTTGCAGAGAACACTGAAGCTTTCTTT.

J is TRBJ1-6 and V is TRBV7-2; D gene ambiguous. This CDR3 comprises 12 residues. Germline lookup yields CDR1 SGHTA and CDR2 FQGNSA. Trimming took off 5 bases at V and 7 bases at J, with 6 bases between the two ends. The CDR3 reads CASSRENSPLHF. DNA of the CDR3: TGTGCCAGCAGCCGCGAAAATTCACCCCTCCACTTT.

CDR3 loop: CTPPSGPYNEQFF. CDR3 coding DNA: TGCACTCCCCCCAGCGGTCCTTACAATGAGCAGTTCTTC. The rearrangement links TRBV10-1 to TRBJ2-1; weak D call: TRBD2 (5 bases). CDR1 is WNHNN, CDR2 SYGVQD, per germline (reference sequence). The CDR3 is made up of 13 amino acids.